What follows is one TCR beta chain and its context. The antigen remains unidentified. Germline V gene data show CDR1 as MNHNY and CDR2 as SVGAGI (reference sequence). The CDR3 covers 12 residues. After removal of 4 bases from V and 8 bases from J, the junction contained 2 bases not matched to a gene. The PCR contained 60 Vbeta and 13 Jbeta primers. Produced via immunoSEQ multiplex PCR; TCRdb's table is partial and in-frame only. The sample records under 150,000 clones, around 82% being singletons. The source of the sample is a study of cytomegalovirus exposure and HLA in healthy donors. Study-wide findings and caveats: V- and J-gene trimming in TCR beta was tied to a missense DCLRE1C variant by an analysis performed later.

V usage is TRBV6-6 and J usage is TRBJ2-1; 7 nucleotides line up with TRBD2. The TCR sequence derives from a boy aged 5 to 17 in good health and CMV-seronegative. Sequencing used PBMCs. In DNA form, the CDR3 reads TGTGCCAGCAGTTTCCGGGGGGATGAGCAGTTCTTC. Its protein product is CASSFRGDEQFF.